A single sample gave rise to the 32 T cell receptor beta chains below, sequenced in a study of tumor and adjacent non-tumor tissue in lung cancer. The library came from three nested PCR rounds adapted from ARM-PCR protocols. TCRdb itself ran the multiplex PCR reads through MiXCR, one entry per CDR3 protein. The data contain 130,000 or so distinct CDR3 sequences, around three fifths of them singletons. The template was RNA from unsorted bulk tissue. Sequencing was carried out using lung tumor tissue. All receptors derive from a man aged 25 to 40 with non-small cell lung cancer.

This clonotype was seen ten or more times. The chain has TRBV29-1 and TRBJ1-1; D gene uncertain. CDR3 size: 14 residues. Trimming cost V 3 bases and J 1 base, with 12 bases left between them. From germline, CDR1 is SQVTM and CDR2 ANQGSEA. The CDR3 sequence: CSVDPAYKNTEAFF. The CDR3 DNA sequence: TGCAGCGTTGACCCAGCCTACAAGAACACTGAAGCTTTCTTT. Based on the CDR3 plus reference TRBV29-1 and TRBJ1-1, the full variable domain is SAVISQKPSRDICQRGTSLTIQCQVDSQVTMMFWYRQQPGQSLTLIATANQGSEATYESGFVIDKFPISRPNLTFSTLTVSNMSPEDSSIYLCSVDPAYKNTEAFFGQGTRLTVV.

This clonotype was recorded many times. The chain uses TRBV5-5 and TRBJ2-3; 7 nucleotides match TRBD1. Trimming removed 4 bases from V and 7 bases from J; junction bases left unmatched: 3. Germline V lookup: CDR1 SGHKS, CDR2 YYEKEE (reference sequence). The CDR3 sequence is 12 residues long. The CDR3, as DNA: TGTGCCAGCAGCATACAGGGGAATACGCAGTATTTT. Residues: CASSIQGNTQYF. The variable domain in full, completed from reference TRBV5-5 and TRBJ2-3, reads DAGVTQSPTHLIKTRGQQVTLRCSPISGHKSVSWYQQVLGQGPQFIFQYYEKEERGRGNFPDRFSARQFPNYSSELNVNALLLGDSALYLCASSIQGNTQYFGPGTRLTVL.

With respect to this clonotype: The CDR3 end shows no conserved phenylalanine or tryptophan, and so a read error is likely. V is TRBV20-1 and J is TRBJ2-3, with 15 bases that match TRBD2. The length of the CDR3 is 19 residues. Germline CDR1 and CDR2: DFQATT and SNEGSKA (reference sequence). CDR3 loop: CSARRLGLAGGVSIDTQYY. In DNA, the CDR3 is TGCAGTGCTAGACGCCTGGGACTAGCGGGAGGAGTGAGCATAGATACGCAGTATTAT.

The rearrangement joins TRBV11-3 to TRBJ2-6, with D uncertain. Germline V gene data show CDR1 as SGHNT and CDR2 as YENEEA. This CDR3 comprises 15 residues. Trimming took off 7 bases at V and 3 bases at J, with 13 bases between the two ends. The DNA for the CDR3 is TGTGCCAGCAACCACAGCCGCTATGGGGCCAACGTCCTGACTTTC. The encoded protein is CASNHSRYGANVLTF.

A note on this clonotype: At one of its ends the junction is not consistent with the germline gene, which may arise from a read error. The chain links TRBV11-3 to TRBJ2-1; 8 bases fit TRBD2. Germline CDR1 SGHNT, CDR2 YENEEA. The CDR3 extends over 15 amino acids. The chain's CDR3 is CASRLDLAGYIEQFF. Here the CDR3 DNA reads TGTGCCAGCAGATTAGATCTAGCGGGTTACATTGAGCAGTTCTTC.

Concerning this clonotype: Because the CDR3 is missing its conserved closing phenylalanine or tryptophan, this is likely a read error. The chain carries TRBV11-2 and TRBJ2-1, with D possibly matching TRBD1 (6 bases). Germline CDR1 reads SGHAT; CDR2 reads FQNNGV. This CDR3 is built from 14 residues. Trimming pared 4 bases from V and 8 bases from J, leaving 15 bases between. CDR3: CASSYVSGVDEQFY. The DNA for the CDR3 is TGTGCCAGCAGCTACGTGTCAGGGGTAGATGAGCAGTTCTAC.

This clonotype was seen at least ten times. V usage is TRBV5-4 and J usage is TRBJ1-1, with D perhaps TRBD1 (5 bases). The V gene's germline CDR1 is SGHNT and CDR2 YYREEE (reference sequence). V was trimmed by 0 bases and J by 10 bases, leaving 13 bases between them. The CDR3 sequence is 13 residues long. CDR3 DNA: TGTGCCAGCAGCTTGGATCGGGATGGGGGAGCTTTCTTT. Encoded protein: CASSLDRDGGAFF.

This clonotype was counted ten times or more. This rearrangement joins TRBV4-3 to TRBJ2-1; D possibly uses TRBD1 or TRBD2 (5 bases each). This CDR3 is 18 amino acids long. Germline values: CDR1 LGHNA, CDR2 YSLEER. Trimming cost V 2 bases and J 0 bases, with 17 bases left between them. CDR3 coding DNA: TGCGCCAGCAGCCAACAATTTGGGACGCCCAGCTCCTACAATGAGCAGTTCTTC. Translating it yields CASSQQFGTPSSYNEQFF.

Note on this clonotype: A junction end diverges from the germline sequence, so it may reflect a read error. The chain is built from TRBV6-5 and TRBJ2-7; a weak D match, TRBD1 (6 bases). The germline CDR1 and CDR2 sequences are MNHEY and SVGAGI. The CDR3 is 15 residues long. The CDR3, as DNA: TGTACCAGCAGTTATTCCGGGACACCTCCCTACGAGCAGTACTTC. This translates into CTSSYSGTPPYEQYF.

Concerning this clonotype itself: The junction departs from the called germline gene at one end, perhaps through a read error. The genes are TRBV10-3 and TRBJ2-3; 9 bases map to TRBD2. This CDR3 region has 16 residues. From germline, CDR1 is ENHRY and CDR2 SYGVKD. The DNA for the CDR3 is TGTGTCATCAGTGAGCAGGCGGGGGGGCATTCAGATACGCAGTATTTT. This sequence encodes CVISEQAGGHSDTQYF.

With respect to this clonotype: A read error may explain this, as a much larger clone is one base away. The chain has TRBV29-1 and TRBJ1-2, with 9 bases lining up with TRBD1. The CDR3 length is 13 residues. Germline trimming cut 1 base from V and 6 bases from J; bases unmatched to any gene: 3. Germline V gene lookup returns CDR1 SQVTM and CDR2 ANQGSEA. CDR3 in amino acids: CSVEAQGADGYTF. In DNA form, the CDR3 reads TGCAGCGTTGAAGCACAGGGGGCAGATGGCTACACCTTC.

Comment on this clonotype: A junction end diverges from the germline sequence, so it may reflect a read error. V is TRBV11-1 and J is TRBJ2-1, with 11 bases aligning to TRBD2. Germline loops: CDR1 SGHAT, CDR2 FQDESV (reference sequence). The CDR3 consists of 18 residues. CDR3 bases: TGTGCCAGCAGCATAGCGCTAGCGGGGGGATTTTCCTACAGTGAGCAGTTCTTC. Its translation: CASSIALAGGFSYSEQFF.

This clonotype was seen more than once but under ten times. This may arise from a read error, as a much more abundant clone is one base away. This chain connects TRBV5-6 to TRBJ2-1; no clear D. The CDR3 has 13 residues. Per the germline V gene, CDR1 is SGHDT and CDR2 is YYEEEE. In DNA form, the CDR3 reads TGTGCCAGCTGCTTGGGCAGGTACAATGAGCAGTTCTTC. This translates into CASCLGRYNEQFF.

Points on this clonotype: The junction differs from germline at one of its ends, possibly a read error. The chain has TRBV12-3 or TRBV12-4 and TRBJ2-5; weak D call: TRBD2 (6 bases). The CDR3 runs 14 residues. Here the CDR3 DNA reads TGTGTCAGCGGTTGGGGGACTCTCCAGGAGACCCAGTACTTC. This codes for CVSGWGTLQETQYF.

In its sample, this clonotype was seen a few times. V gene TRBV24-1 combines with J gene TRBJ2-1; unclear D gene. Looked up from germline, CDR1 is KGHDR and CDR2 is SFDVKD. CDR3 length equals 11 residues. V lost 7 bases and J 7 bases, leaving 7 bases between the germline ends. The CDR3 nucleotides read TGTGCCACCAGCTTAGAAAATGAGCAGTTCTTC. Protein sequence: CATSLENEQFF.

The chain uses TRBV29-1 and TRBJ1-1, with a weak D call TRBD1 (5 bases). Germline assignment: CDR1 SQVTM and CDR2 ANQGSEA. Deletions cut 6 bases from V and 6 bases from J, with 20 bases between. This CDR3 region has 14 residues. DNA of the CDR3: TGCAGCGTCTGGGGACGGGGGAGGACGGCTGAAGCTTTCTTT. Its translation: CSVWGRGRTAEAFF.

The rearrangement joins TRBV7-9 to TRBJ2-3; D is possibly TRBD1 (8 bases). The V end was cut by 5 bases, the J end by 0 bases, with 15 bases between. In germline, CDR1 is SEHNR, CDR2 FQNEAQ (reference sequence). The CDR3 extends over 16 amino acids. CDR3 sequence (DNA): TGTGCCAGCAGCGCGGACAGGGACTATAGCACAGATACGCAGTATTTT. Protein: CASSADRDYSTDTQYF.

Only a few counts were recorded for this clonotype. This may be a read error: a much more frequent sequence differs by one nucleotide. V and J are TRBV4-3 and TRBJ2-3, with 8 bases that match TRBD2. From germline, CDR1 is LGHNA and CDR2 YSLEER. V lost 5 bases to trimming and J lost 1 base; unmatched junction nucleotides: 8. The CDR3 is 16 amino acids. CDR3 coding DNA: TGCGCCAGCAGCAATAGCGGGGTCGCTCGCACAGATACGCAGTATTTT. The encoded protein is CASSNSGVARTDTQYF.

About this clonotype: Germline and junction disagree at one end, which may indicate a read error. The rearrangement links TRBV11-3 to TRBJ1-2, with D unclear. The CDR3 sequence is 14 residues long. From germline, CDR1 is SGHNT and CDR2 YENEEA. This CDR3 is CAGSLGPRAYGYTF. CDR3 DNA: TGTGCCGGCAGCTTAGGTCCACGAGCTTATGGTTACACCTTC.

The genes are TRBV11-2 and TRBJ2-3, with 15 bases matching TRBD2. The V and J ends lost 9 bases and 3 bases, in that order; junction bases with no gene match: 7. Per the germline V gene, CDR1 is SGHAT and CDR2 is FQNNGV. This CDR3 has 16 residues. For the CDR3, the DNA is TGTGCCAGAAGTCCGGGACTAGCGGGGGGAACAGATACGCAGTATTTT. Protein sequence: CARSPGLAGGTDTQYF.

A remark on this clonotype: A read error may explain this, as a much larger clone is one base away. The genes are TRBV1 and TRBJ2-4; the table's D call TRBD1 went unverified against the DNA. TRBV1 is an annotated pseudogene. The CDR3 consists of 17 residues. The CDR3 spells CTSSQVQGGQSKNIQYF. CDR3 DNA: TGCACCAGCAGCCAAGTCCAGGGGGGCCAATCCAAAAACATTCAGTACTTC.

This clonotype was detected many times. The CDR3 is CASQLSGTAEAFF. For the CDR3, the DNA is TGTGCCAGCCAACTATCCGGGACAGCTGAAGCTTTCTTT. V usage is TRBV12-3 or TRBV12-4 and J usage is TRBJ1-1; 7 bases align to TRBD1. V dropped 8 bases and J dropped 6; count of bases not matched to a gene: 9. This CDR3 is 13 amino acids long.

Comments on this clonotype: Mismatch with germline at one junction end may stem from a read error. This CDR3 reads CASSSSGFWENEQFF. For the CDR3, the DNA is TGTGCAAGCAGCTCCTCAGGGTTCTGGGAGAATGAGCAGTTCTTC. V usage is TRBV11-3 and J usage is TRBJ2-1, with D perhaps being TRBD1 or TRBD2 (5 bases each). Germline CDR1 is SGHNT and CDR2 is YENEEA. There are 15 residues in the CDR3.

Of note for this clonotype: Its ends do not fully match the called genes, so a read error is possible. The V gene is TRBV5-1, the J gene TRBJ1-4; the match to TRBD1 covers 12 bases. The CDR3 runs to 17 residues. CDR1 SGHRS and CDR2 YFSETQ come from the germline V gene. In DNA, the CDR3 is TGCCCCAGCAGCTTGGGACAGGGGGCACTAACTAATGAAAAACTGTTTTTT. This translates into CPSSLGQGALTNEKLFF.

The chain combines TRBV11-2 with TRBJ2-2, with D possibly matching TRBD2 (6 bases). This CDR3 has 14 amino acids. Germline assignment: CDR1 SGHAT and CDR2 FQNNGV. Trimming removed 9 bases from V and 5 bases from J, with 16 bases in between. The CDR3 DNA reads TGTGCCAGTACTCCTAGCGTGAAGACCGGGGAGCTGTTTTTT. Translation: CASTPSVKTGELFF.

Worth noting for this clonotype: No conserved phenylalanine or tryptophan ends this CDR3, so it is likely a read error. CDR3 protein: CASGLETVTGQETQYS. In nucleotides, the CDR3 is TGTGCCAGTGGCTTGGAGACTGTAACAGGGCAAGAGACCCAGTACTCC. The V gene is TRBV11-3, the J gene TRBJ2-5; D may be TRBD1 (6 bases). Per germline, CDR1 SGHNT and CDR2 YENEEA. The CDR3 sequence is 16 residues long. V lost 9 bases, J lost 2 bases, and 22 bases lay in between.

A word on this clonotype: Without the conserved terminal phenylalanine or tryptophan, this CDR3 likely stems from a read error. It is unclear where the CDR3 begins or ends on the DNA, so no DNA is shown, and the CDR3 is as TCRdb lists it. The chain joins TRBV6-1 to TRBJ2-7; TRBD1 is the table's D call, not checked against the DNA. The germline CDR1 and CDR2 sequences are MNHNS and SASEGT. The CDR3 has 12 amino acids, counting both end residues. The CDR3: CATKADRPEQYS.

This clonotype turned up a few times. V and J are TRBV5-1 and TRBJ2-1, with 7 bases aligning to TRBD2. V lost 4 bases to trimming and J lost 8 bases; unmatched junction nucleotides: 15. This CDR3 spans 16 amino acids. Germline V lookup: CDR1 SGHRS, CDR2 YFSETQ. The CDR3 DNA reads as TGCGCCAGCAGCCCTAGTGGACTAGAAGCGGTCGATGAGCAGTTCTTC. Translation: CASSPSGLEAVDEQFF. Variable domain in full (rest from reference TRBV5-1 and TRBJ2-1): KAGVTQTPRYLIKTRGQQVTLSCSPISGHRSVSWYQQTPGQGLQFLFEYFSETQRNKGNFPGRFSGRQFSNSRSEMNVSTLELGDSALYLCASSPSGLEAVDEQFFGPGTRLTVL.

For this clonotype: This could be a read error, since a much larger clone is one nucleotide away. CDR3 amino acids: CASSEFRTNTGELFF. Here the CDR3 DNA reads TGCGCCAGCAGTGAGTTTCGAACTAACACCGGGGAGCTGTTTTTT. V is TRBV10-1 and J is TRBJ2-2; no definite D call. Trimming shortened V by 1 base and J by 2 bases, and 8 bases separated the two germline ends. CDR1 and CDR2 (germline): WNHNN, SYGVQD (reference sequence). CDR3 length: 15 amino acids.

As concerns this clonotype: A junction boundary mismatches the germline segment, possibly from a read error. The chain links TRBV11-3 to TRBJ2-5; D unclear. Germline V gene sequence: CDR1 SGHNT, CDR2 YENEEA. CDR3 length: 12 amino acids. CDR3 bases: TGTGCCAGCACCTGGGAAGAAGAGACCCAATACTTC. The encoded protein is CASTWEEETQYF.

In its sample, this clonotype was seen many times. The rearrangement uses TRBV4-3 and TRBJ2-5; a possible D gene is TRBD1 (6 bases). This CDR3 contains 16 residues. From germline, CDR1 is LGHNA and CDR2 YSLEER. The V and J ends lost 0 bases and 1 base respectively, with 12 bases between them. The CDR3 sequence: CASSQDLGRGQETQYF. The DNA for the CDR3 is TGCGCCAGCAGCCAAGATCTCGGCAGGGGCCAAGAGACCCAGTACTTC.

With regard to this clonotype: The CDR3 carries no conserved terminal phenylalanine or tryptophan, so it likely arises from a read error. The chain employs TRBV11-3 and TRBJ2-7, with 7 bases identical to TRBD1. There are 12 residues in the CDR3. Germline V gene sequence: CDR1 SGHNT, CDR2 YENEEA. V lost 6 bases and J lost 4; bases outside the gene matches: 3. Here the CDR3 DNA reads TGTGCCAGCAGGGAGACAGGGTACGAGCAGTACTAC. The encoded protein is CASRETGYEQYY.